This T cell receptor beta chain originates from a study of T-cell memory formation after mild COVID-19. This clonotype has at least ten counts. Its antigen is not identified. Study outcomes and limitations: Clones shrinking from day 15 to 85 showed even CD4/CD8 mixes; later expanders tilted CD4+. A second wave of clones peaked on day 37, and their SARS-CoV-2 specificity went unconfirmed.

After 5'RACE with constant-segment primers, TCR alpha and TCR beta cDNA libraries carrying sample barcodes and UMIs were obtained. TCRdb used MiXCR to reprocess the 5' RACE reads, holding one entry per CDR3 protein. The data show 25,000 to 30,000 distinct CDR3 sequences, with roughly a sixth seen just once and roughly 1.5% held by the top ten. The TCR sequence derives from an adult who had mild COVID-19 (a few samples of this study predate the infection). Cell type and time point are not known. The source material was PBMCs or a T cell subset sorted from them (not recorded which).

CDR3 in DNA: TGCGCCAGCAGCTTGCAGGGGTCACACAATGAGCAGTTCTTC. It yields the protein CASSLQGSHNEQFF. V and J are TRBV5-1 and TRBJ2-1; weak D call: TRBD1 (6 bases). The V gene's germline CDR1 is SGHRS and CDR2 YFSETQ. The CDR3 is 14 amino acids. The V gene lost 1 base and the J gene lost 5 bases, with 10 bases spanning the gap.